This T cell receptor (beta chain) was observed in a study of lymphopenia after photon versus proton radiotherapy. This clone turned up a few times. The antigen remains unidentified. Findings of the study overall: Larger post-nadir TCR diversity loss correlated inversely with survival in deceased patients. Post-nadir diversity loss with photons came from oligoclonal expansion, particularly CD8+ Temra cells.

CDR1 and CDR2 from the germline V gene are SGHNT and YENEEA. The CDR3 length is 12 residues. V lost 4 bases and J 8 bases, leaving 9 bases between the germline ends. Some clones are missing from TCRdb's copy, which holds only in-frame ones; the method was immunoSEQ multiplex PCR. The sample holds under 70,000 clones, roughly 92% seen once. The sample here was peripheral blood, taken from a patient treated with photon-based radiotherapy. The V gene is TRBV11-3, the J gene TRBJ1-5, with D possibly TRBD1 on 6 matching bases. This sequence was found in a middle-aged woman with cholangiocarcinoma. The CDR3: CASSYRVEPQHF. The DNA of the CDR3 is TGTGCCAGCAGCTACAGGGTAGAGCCCCAGCATTTT.